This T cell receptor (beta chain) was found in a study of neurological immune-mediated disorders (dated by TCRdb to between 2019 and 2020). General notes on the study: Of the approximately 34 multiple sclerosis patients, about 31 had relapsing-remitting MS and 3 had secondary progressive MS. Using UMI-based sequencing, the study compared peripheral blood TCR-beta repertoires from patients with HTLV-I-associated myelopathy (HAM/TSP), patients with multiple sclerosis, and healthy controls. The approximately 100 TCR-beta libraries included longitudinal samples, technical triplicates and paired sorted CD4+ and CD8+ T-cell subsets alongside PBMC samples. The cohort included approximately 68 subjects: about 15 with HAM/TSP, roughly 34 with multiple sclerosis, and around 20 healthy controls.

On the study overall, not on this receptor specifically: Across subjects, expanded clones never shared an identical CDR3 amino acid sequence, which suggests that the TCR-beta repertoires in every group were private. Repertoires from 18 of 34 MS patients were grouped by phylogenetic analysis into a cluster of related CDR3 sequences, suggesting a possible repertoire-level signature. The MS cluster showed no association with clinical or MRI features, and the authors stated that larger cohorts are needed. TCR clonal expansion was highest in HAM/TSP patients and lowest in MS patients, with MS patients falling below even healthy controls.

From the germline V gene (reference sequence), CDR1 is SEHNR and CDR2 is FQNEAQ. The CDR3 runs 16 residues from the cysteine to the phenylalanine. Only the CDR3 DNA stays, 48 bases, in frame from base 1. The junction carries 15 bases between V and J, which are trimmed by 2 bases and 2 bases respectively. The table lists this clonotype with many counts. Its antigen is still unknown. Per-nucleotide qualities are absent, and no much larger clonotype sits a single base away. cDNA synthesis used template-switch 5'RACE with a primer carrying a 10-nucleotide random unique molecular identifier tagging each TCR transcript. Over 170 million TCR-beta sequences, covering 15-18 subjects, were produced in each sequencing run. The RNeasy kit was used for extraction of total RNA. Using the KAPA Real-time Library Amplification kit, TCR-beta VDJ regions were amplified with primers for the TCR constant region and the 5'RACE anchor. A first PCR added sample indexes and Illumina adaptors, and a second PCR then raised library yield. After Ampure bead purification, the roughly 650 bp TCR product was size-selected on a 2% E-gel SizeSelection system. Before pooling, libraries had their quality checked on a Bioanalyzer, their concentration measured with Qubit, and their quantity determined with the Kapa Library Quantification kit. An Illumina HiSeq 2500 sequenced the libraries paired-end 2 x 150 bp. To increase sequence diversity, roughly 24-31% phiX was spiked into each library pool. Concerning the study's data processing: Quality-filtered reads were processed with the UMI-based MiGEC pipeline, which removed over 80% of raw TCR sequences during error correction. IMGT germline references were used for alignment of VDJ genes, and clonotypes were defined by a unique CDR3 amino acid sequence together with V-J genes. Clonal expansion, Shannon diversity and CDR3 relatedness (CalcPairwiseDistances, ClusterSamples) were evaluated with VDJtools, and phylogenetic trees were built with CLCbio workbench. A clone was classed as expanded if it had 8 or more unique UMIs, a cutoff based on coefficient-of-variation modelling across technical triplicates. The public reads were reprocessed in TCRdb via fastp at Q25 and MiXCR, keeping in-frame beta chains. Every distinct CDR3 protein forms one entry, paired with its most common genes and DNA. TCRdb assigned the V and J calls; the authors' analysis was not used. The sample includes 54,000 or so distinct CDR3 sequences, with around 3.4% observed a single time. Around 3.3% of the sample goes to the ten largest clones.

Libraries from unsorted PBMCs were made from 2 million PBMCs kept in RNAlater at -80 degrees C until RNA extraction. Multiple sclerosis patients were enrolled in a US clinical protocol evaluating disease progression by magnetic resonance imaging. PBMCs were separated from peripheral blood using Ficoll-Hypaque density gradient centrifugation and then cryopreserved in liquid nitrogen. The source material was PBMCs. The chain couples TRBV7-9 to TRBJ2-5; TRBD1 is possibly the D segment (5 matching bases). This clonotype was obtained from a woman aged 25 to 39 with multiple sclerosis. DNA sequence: TGTGCCAGCAGCTTATGGGCACGACAGCTACAAGAGACCCAGTACTTC. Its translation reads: CASSLWARQLQETQYF.